This T cell receptor beta chain comes out of a study of cytomegalovirus exposure and HLA in healthy donors. General study results and limits: With later analysis, a missense DCLRE1C variant became linked to TCR beta V- and J-gene trimming.

Worth noting for this clone: Its antigen is unknown.

The CDR3 contains 14 residues. Germline CDR1 reads SGHAT; CDR2 reads FQDESV (reference sequence). The V end lost 6 bases, the J end lost 11 bases, and 17 bases lay between the germline ends. The PCR had 60 Vbeta and 13 Jbeta primers. Measured with immunoSEQ multiplex PCR; TCRdb has only the in-frame clones, and not every one. The sample yields about 120,000 clones, around three quarters seen once. This sequence was found in a woman aged 50 to 60 in good health and CMV-seronegative. Source material: PBMCs. The chain links TRBV11-1 to TRBJ1-6; D gene unclear. The CDR3 reads CASSRSGEGPPLHF. CDR3 nucleotides: TGTGCCAGCAGTCGTTCCGGGGAAGGCCCACCCCTCCACTTT.